These T cell receptor beta chains were read from a single sample in a study of Graves' ophthalmopathy and Graves' hyperthyroidism. A single record per CDR3 protein comes from TCRdb applying MiXCR to the multiplex PCR reads. The sample yields some 1.1 million distinct CDR3 sequences, less than 45% seen once. Sequencing was performed on peripheral blood or thyroid tissue (not recorded which). Receptors were obtained from an adult man with Graves' hyperthyroidism. CDR3s include the opening cysteine and the closing phenylalanine or tryptophan. The D gene is left open where the match is weak. Size values are once, few and many counts, or a class for expanded clones, and some rows have none.

>many|TRBV12-3/TRBV12-4|TRBD1|TRBJ1-2|14
TGTGCCAGCACCAAACAGGGGGCGTTCGATGGCTACACCTTC
CASTKQGAFDGYTF
>-|TRBV7-2|TRBD1|TRBJ1-5|16
TGTGCCAGCAGCCCACAGGGACAGGGGCCTGGATGGCCCCAGCATTTT
CASSPQGQGPGWPQHF
>-|TRBV12-3/TRBV12-4|-|TRBJ1-6|15
TGTGCCAGCAGTGCTGTGGGGGTAAATAATTCACCCCTCCACTTT
CASSAVGVNNSPLHF
>-|TRBV9|-|TRBJ1-1|19
TGTGCCAGCAGCGAGCGGCTAGCGATGACCGGGGGGGGGAAGTCTGAAGCTTTCTTT
CASSERLAMTGGGKSEAFF
>-|TRBV20-1|-|TRBJ1-6|11
TGCAGTGCTAGAGATCGTAACACGGCTAGGTTT
CSARDRNTARF
>many|TRBV7-9|TRBD1|TRBJ2-7|14
TGTGCCAGCAGCGAGGGACAGCTCCGCTACGAGCAGTACTTC
CASSEGQLRYEQYF
>many|TRBV29-1|-|TRBJ2-7|13
TGCAGCGTATCCCCCGGCGTCTCCTACGAGCAGTACTTC
CSVSPGVSYEQYF
>many|TRBV7-2|TRBD1|TRBJ1-1|17
TGTGCCAGCCAAGCGGGGACAGGGGGGTCGATGAACACTGAAGCTTTCTTT
CASQAGTGGSMNTEAFF
>-|TRBV29-1|-|TRBJ1-2|13
TGCAGCTTAGGCATCAGAAATAACTATGGCTACACCTTC
CSLGIRNNYGYTF
>few|TRBV29-1|-|TRBJ2-3|12
TGCAGCGTTGGGATGATCACAGATACGCAGTATTTT
CSVGMITDTQYF
>-|TRBV9|TRBD1|TRBJ2-3|18
TGTGCCAGCAGCGTAGTTGGGACAGGGGCAATTAACACAGATACGCAGTATTTT
CASSVVGTGAINTDTQYF
>many|TRBV7-2|-|TRBJ2-7|14
TGTGCCAGCAGCTTATCGGGGGGCGTGGACGAGCAGTACTTC
CASSLSGGVDEQYF
>many|TRBV20-1|TRBD1|TRBJ1-5|15
TGCAGTGCTAGGGGCACAGGGGGCTACAATCAGCCCCAGCATTTT
CSARGTGGYNQPQHF
>many|TRBV6-5|-|TRBJ1-3|16
TGTGCCAGCAGTTACTCGACCGGGGGCTCTGGAAACACCATATATTTT
CASSYSTGGSGNTIYF
>-|TRBV7-3|TRBD2|TRBJ2-1|14
TGTGCCAGCAGCCAGCGGGAGCGGGGGAATGAGCAGTTCTTC
CASSQRERGNEQFF
>many|TRBV10-2|-|TRBJ1-1|17
TGCGCCAGCAAAGACGAGGGGCGGTCTACCATGAACACTGAAGCTTTCTTT
CASKDEGRSTMNTEAFF
>many|TRBV19|-|TRBJ2-7|13
TGTGCCAGTAGTATCACCGACAGCTACGAGCAGTACTTC
CASSITDSYEQYF
>many|TRBV12-3/TRBV12-4|TRBD2|TRBJ2-7|15
TGTGCCAGCAGCGAAGAGGGCCTAGCGGCGTACGAGCAGTACTTC
CASSEEGLAAYEQYF
>many|TRBV2|-|TRBJ1-5|14
TGTGCCAAGGGGGGGCATGATAGCAATCAGCCCCAGCATTTT
CAKGGHDSNQPQHF
>-|TRBV11-2|TRBD1|TRBJ1-1|16
TGTGCCAGCAGTCCCGGACAGGGGAGGGTGAACACTGAAGCTTTCTTT
CASSPGQGRVNTEAFF
>many|TRBV6-6|TRBD1|TRBJ2-5|15
TGTGCCAGCAGTATTACCTCGGGACAGTCAGAGACCCAGTACTTC
CASSITSGQSETQYF
>once|TRBV7-9|-|TRBJ1-1|15
TGTGCCAGCAGCCCCAGGGGCCGATCCTACGCTGAAGCTTTCTTT
CASSPRGRSYAEAFF
>few|TRBV29-1|TRBD1|TRBJ2-7|13
TGCAGCGTTGGGGGGACAGGCACCTACGAGCAGTACTTC
CSVGGTGTYEQYF
>many|TRBV24-1|-|TRBJ2-7|12
TGTGCCACCAGTGATTTAGGCCGTGAGCAGTACTTC
CATSDLGREQYF
>many|TRBV2|-|TRBJ2-7|12
TGTGCCAGCAGACTCCAGGGGAGCGAGCAGTACTTC
CASRLQGSEQYF
>-|TRBV30|-|TRBJ1-2|12
TGTGCCTGGAGTGTATGGGGATATGGCTACACCTTC
CAWSVWGYGYTF
>many|TRBV7-9|-|TRBJ1-1|16
TGTGCCAGCAGCTCCCAACGACAGGTTCCGAACACTGAAGCTTTCTTT
CASSSQRQVPNTEAFF
>once|TRBV7-7|-|TRBJ2-5|13
TGTGCCAGCAACCCCGGGAACGGGGAGACCCAGTACTTC
CASNPGNGETQYF
>many|TRBV6-4|-|TRBJ1-1|12
TGTGCCAGCAGCCCCAGGGAAACTGAAGCTTTCTTT
CASSPRETEAFF
>many|TRBV2|TRBD1|TRBJ2-7|13
TGTGCCAGCACAGACAGGGGATACTACGAGCAGTACTTC
CASTDRGYYEQYF
>-|TRBV5-1|TRBD2|TRBJ2-6|17
TGCGCCAGCAGCTTACCGGGACTACCTTCTGGGGCCAACGTCCTGACTTTC
CASSLPGLPSGANVLTF
>few|TRBV6-2/TRBV6-3|-|TRBJ2-7|12
TGTGCCAGCAGTTACGTCAACTACGAGCAGTACTTC
CASSYVNYEQYF
>once|TRBV5-1|-|TRBJ2-5|13
TGCGCCAGTAAAGGGCTAGTGGGAGAGACCCAGTACTTC
CASKGLVGETQYF
>-|TRBV19|-|TRBJ1-5|16
TGTGCCAGTAGCTCCGGGGGTAGATTCAGCAATCAGCCCCAGCATTTT
CASSSGGRFSNQPQHF
>many|TRBV12-3/TRBV12-4|-|TRBJ2-7|14
TGTGCCAGCAGCCACGACGGCCTTTCCTACGAGCAGTACTTC
CASSHDGLSYEQYF
>many|TRBV9|TRBD2|TRBJ2-7|14
TGTGCCAGCAGTGGAAGCGGGAGCTCCTACGAGCAGTACTTC
CASSGSGSSYEQYF
>-|TRBV10-3|TRBD1|TRBJ2-6|17
TGTGCCATCAGGGCGGGGACAGGAAGAAGTGGGGCCAACGTCCTGACTTTC
CAIRAGTGRSGANVLTF
>-|TRBV5-6|-|TRBJ2-5|15
TGTGCCAGCAGCTTGGGGACAACCCCTGGAAAGACCCAGTACTTC
CASSLGTTPGKTQYF
>many|TRBV14|TRBD1|TRBJ1-4|16
TGTGCCAGCAGCCGCAGACAGGGACCAACTAATGAAAAACTGTTTTTT
CASSRRQGPTNEKLFF
>many|TRBV5-5|-|TRBJ1-2|13
TGTGCCAGCAGCAAACAACCGACCTATGGCTACACCTTC
CASSKQPTYGYTF
>few|TRBV25-1|TRBD2|TRBJ2-5|17
TGTGCCAGCAGTTTACCCCCGGGACTAGCGGGAAAAGAGACCCAGTACTTC
CASSLPPGLAGKETQYF
>-|TRBV16|-|TRBJ2-2|13
TGTGCCAGCAGCCAATCGGGTACCGGGGAGCTGTTTTTT
CASSQSGTGELFF
>-|TRBV7-6|TRBD1|TRBJ2-5|15
TGTGCCAGCAGCTTAGGCAGGGGGCAAGATCAGCCCCAGTACTTC
CASSLGRGQDQPQYF
>-|TRBV12-3/TRBV12-4|TRBD2|TRBJ2-7|16
TGTGCCAGCAGCTTCATGACCAGCGGGGTATCCTACGAGCAGTACTTC
CASSFMTSGVSYEQYF
>few|TRBV2|TRBD1|TRBJ1-5|13
TGTGCCAGCAGGCAACAGGGGAATCAGCCCCAGCATTTT
CASRQQGNQPQHF
>-|TRBV5-5|-|TRBJ1-2|13
TGTGCCAGCACCCTGGGGGGGGGCCATGGCTACACCTTC
CASTLGGGHGYTF
>-|TRBV25-1|-|TRBJ1-1|15
TGTGCTAGAGTCACGGGACGATTCATGAACACTGAAGCTTTCTTT
CARVTGRFMNTEAFF
>-|TRBV28|-|TRBJ2-5|12
TGTGCCAGCAGTTTCAGACGGGAGACCCAGTACTTC
CASSFRRETQYF
>many|TRBV19|-|TRBJ1-3|16
TGTGCCAGTAGCTACTTCAGGGGAGCGTCTGGAAACACCATATATTTT
CASSYFRGASGNTIYF